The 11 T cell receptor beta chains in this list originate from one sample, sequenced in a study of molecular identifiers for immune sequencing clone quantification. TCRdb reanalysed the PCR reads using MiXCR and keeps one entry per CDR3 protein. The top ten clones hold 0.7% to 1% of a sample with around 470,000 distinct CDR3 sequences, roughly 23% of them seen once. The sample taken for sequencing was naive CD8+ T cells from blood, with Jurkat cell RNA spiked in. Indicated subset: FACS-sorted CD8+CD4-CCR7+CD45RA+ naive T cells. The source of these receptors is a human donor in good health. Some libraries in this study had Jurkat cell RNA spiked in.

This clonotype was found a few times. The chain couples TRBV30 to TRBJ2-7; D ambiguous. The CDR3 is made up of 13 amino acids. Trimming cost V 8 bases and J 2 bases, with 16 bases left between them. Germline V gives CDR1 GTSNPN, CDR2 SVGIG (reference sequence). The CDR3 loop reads CARTRSSPYEQYF. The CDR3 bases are TGTGCCCGGACCCGATCGAGTCCCTACGAGCAGTACTTC.

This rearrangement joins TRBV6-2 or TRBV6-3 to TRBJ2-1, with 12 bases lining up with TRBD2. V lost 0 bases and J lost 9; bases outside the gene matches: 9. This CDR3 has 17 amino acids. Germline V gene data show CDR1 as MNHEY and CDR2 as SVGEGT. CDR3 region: CASSYSTSGGIWGEQFF. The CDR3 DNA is TGTGCCAGCAGTTACTCGACTAGCGGGGGAATCTGGGGTGAGCAGTTCTTC.

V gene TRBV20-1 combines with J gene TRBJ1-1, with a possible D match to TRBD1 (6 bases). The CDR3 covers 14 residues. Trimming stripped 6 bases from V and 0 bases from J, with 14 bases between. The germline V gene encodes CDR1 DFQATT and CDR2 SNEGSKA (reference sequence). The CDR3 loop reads CSAELQGLNTEAFF. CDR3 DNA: TGCAGTGCGGAACTACAGGGTTTGAACACTGAAGCTTTCTTT.

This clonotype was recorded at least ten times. The CDR3, as DNA: TGTGCCAGCAGCGCAACAGGGGGCGAGGTAGACGAGCAGTACTTC. Translated: CASSATGGEVDEQYF. The genes are TRBV7-9 and TRBJ2-7, with TRBD1 matching over 9 bases. Germline CDR1 is SEHNR and CDR2 is FQNEAQ (reference sequence). Trimming removed 5 bases from V and 5 bases from J; junction bases left unmatched: 10. The CDR3 is 15 amino acids. The entire variable domain, with the rest obtained from reference TRBV7-9 and TRBJ2-7, is as follows: DTGVSQNPRHKITKRGQNVTFRCDPISEHNRLYWYRQTLGQGPEFLTYFQNEAQLEKSRLLSDRFSAERPKGSFSTLEIQRTEQGDSAMYLCASSATGGEVDEQYFGPGTRLTVT.

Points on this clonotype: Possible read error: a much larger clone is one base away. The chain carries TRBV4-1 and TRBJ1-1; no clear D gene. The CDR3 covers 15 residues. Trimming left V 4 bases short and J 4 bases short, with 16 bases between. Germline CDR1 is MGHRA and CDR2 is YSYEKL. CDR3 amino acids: CASSRVRAVITEAFF. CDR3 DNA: TGCGCCAGCAGCCGAGTCCGGGCCGTCATCACTGAAGCTTTCTTT.

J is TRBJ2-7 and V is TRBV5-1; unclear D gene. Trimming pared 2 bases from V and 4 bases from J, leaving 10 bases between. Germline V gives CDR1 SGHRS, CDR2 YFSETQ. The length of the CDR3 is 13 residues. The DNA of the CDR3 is TGCGCCAGCAGCTTCGACCCTGGGTACGAGCAGTACTTC. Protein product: CASSFDPGYEQYF.

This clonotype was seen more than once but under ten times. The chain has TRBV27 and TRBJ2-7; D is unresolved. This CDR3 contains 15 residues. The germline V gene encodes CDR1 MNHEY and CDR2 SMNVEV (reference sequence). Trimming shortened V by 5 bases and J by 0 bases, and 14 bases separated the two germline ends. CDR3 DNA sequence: TGTGCCAGCAGTCTCCTCCCAAGTTCCTCCTACGAGCAGTACTTC. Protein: CASSLLPSSSYEQYF.

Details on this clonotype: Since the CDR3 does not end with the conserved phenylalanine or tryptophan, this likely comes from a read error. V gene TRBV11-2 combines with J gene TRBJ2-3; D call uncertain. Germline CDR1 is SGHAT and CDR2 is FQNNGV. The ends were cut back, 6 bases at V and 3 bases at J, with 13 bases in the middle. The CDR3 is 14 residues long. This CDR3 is CASSPPDWTDTQYL. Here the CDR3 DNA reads TGTGCCAGCAGTCCTCCTGACTGGACAGATACGCAGTATCTT.

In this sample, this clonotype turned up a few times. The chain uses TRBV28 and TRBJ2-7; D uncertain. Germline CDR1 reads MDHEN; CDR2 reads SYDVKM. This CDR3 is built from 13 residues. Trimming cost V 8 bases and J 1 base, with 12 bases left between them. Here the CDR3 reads CASQSRQSYEQYF. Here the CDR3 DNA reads TGTGCCAGCCAAAGTAGGCAGTCCTACGAGCAGTACTTC.

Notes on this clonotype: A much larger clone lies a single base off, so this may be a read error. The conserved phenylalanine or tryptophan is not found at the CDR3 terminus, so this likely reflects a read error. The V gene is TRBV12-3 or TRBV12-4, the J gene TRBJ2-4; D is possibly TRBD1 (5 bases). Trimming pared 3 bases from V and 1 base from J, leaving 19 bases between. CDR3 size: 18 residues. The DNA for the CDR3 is TGTGCCAGCAGTTTGTCAGGGCTTGGGTTTTGGGCCAAAAACATTCAGTACCTC. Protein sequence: CASSLSGLGFWAKNIQYL.

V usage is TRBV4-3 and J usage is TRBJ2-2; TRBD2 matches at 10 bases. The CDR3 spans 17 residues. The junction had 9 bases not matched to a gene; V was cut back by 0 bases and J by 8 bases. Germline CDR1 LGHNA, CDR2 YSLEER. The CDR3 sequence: CASSQDRLAGVRGELFF. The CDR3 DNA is TGCGCCAGCAGCCAAGATCGGCTAGCGGGAGTTAGGGGGGAGCTGTTTTTT.